These 10 T cell receptor beta chains were sequenced from one sample in a study of T cell repertoires in cytomegalovirus infection. A single record per CDR3 protein comes from TCRdb applying MiXCR to the reads. This table holds 400,000 or so distinct CDR3 sequences, 30% to 40% found once. The sample was PBMCs. The receptor set was obtained from a human donor in good health (CMV status not recorded). Some clones in this sample may be carry-over from other donors' samples.

The rearrangement joins TRBV6-2 or TRBV6-3 to TRBJ2-2; unclear D gene. From germline, CDR1 is MNHEY and CDR2 SVGEGT. The CDR3 totals 11 residues. Trimming stripped 5 bases from V and 6 bases from J, with 4 bases between. This chain's CDR3 is CASSPSGELFF. The DNA of the CDR3 is TGTGCCAGCAGTCCCTCCGGGGAGCTGTTTTTT.

The chain couples TRBV4-3 to TRBJ2-2; no clear D. Per germline, CDR1 LGHNA and CDR2 YSLEER. V gave up 0 bases and J gave up 2 bases, with 10 bases separating them. CDR3 length: 16 amino acids. CDR3 nucleotides: TGCGCCAGCAGCCAAGACACGGCAGGCAACACCGGGGAGCTGTTTTTT. Its protein product is CASSQDTAGNTGELFF.

Ten or more counts support this clonotype. The chain joins TRBV7-2 to TRBJ1-2; D uncertain. The CDR3 runs 13 residues. CDR1 and CDR2 from the germline V gene are SGHTA and FQGNSA. Trimming stripped 3 bases from V and 7 bases from J, with 12 bases between. For the CDR3, the DNA is TGTGCCAGCAGCTTCGAGGTCTACAGTGGCTACACCTTC. Protein product: CASSFEVYSGYTF.

The V gene is TRBV6-1, the J gene TRBJ1-6; 7 positions agree with TRBD1. The CDR3 has 15 residues. V gave up 4 bases and J gave up 8 bases; unmatched junction bases: 8. Germline assignment: CDR1 MNHNS and CDR2 SASEGT. The DNA of the CDR3 is TGTGCCAGCAGTGGGAGGGGGCGAGGGGATTCACCCCTCCACTTT. Its protein product is CASSGRGRGDSPLHF.

This chain joins TRBV2 and TRBJ1-2; no definite D call. There are 12 residues in the CDR3. V lost 1 base and J lost 8, with 8 bases in between. CDR1 and CDR2 from the germline V gene are SNHLY and FYNNEI. The CDR3 DNA is TGTGCCAGCAGTGAAGATCAGCCCGGCTACACCTTC. This sequence encodes CASSEDQPGYTF.

The CDR3 coding sequence is TGTGCCAGCAGTGACGTCCGGGCTATAGAGACCCAGTACTTC. This gives the protein CASSDVRAIETQYF. The V call is TRBV25-1, the J call TRBJ2-5, with D unresolved. The CDR3 consists of 14 residues. In germline, CDR1 is MGHDK, CDR2 SYGVNS. V lost 3 bases and J 4 bases, leaving 12 bases between the germline ends. The variable domain in full, with the rest retrieved from reference TRBV25-1 and TRBJ2-5, is EADIYQTPRYLVIGTGKKITLECSQTMGHDKMYWYQQDPGMELHLIHYSYGVNSTEKGDLSSESTVSRIRTEHFPLTLESARPSHTSQYLCASSDVRAIETQYFGPGTRLLVL.

This clonotype was detected ten times or more. The chain carries TRBV5-6 and TRBJ2-5; unclear D gene. The CDR3 has 12 residues. Germline V gene sequence: CDR1 SGHDT, CDR2 YYEEEE. Trimming pared 4 bases from V and 1 base from J, leaving 5 bases between. CDR3 nucleotide sequence: TGTGCCAGCAGCCTACTCCAAGAGACCCAGTACTTC. Translating gives CASSLLQETQYF.

This clonotype occurred a few times. This chain joins TRBV7-3 and TRBJ2-2; TRBD1 matches 7 bases. The junction had 15 bases not matched to a gene; V was cut back by 5 bases and J by 0 bases. CDR1 and CDR2 (germline): SGHTA, FQGTGA. The CDR3 is 19 amino acids. DNA for the CDR3: TGTGCCAGCAGCCCCAAGCCCTTTAGACAGGGCCCGAACACCGGGGAGCTGTTTTTT. Encoded protein: CASSPKPFRQGPNTGELFF.

There are a few counts of this clonotype. This rearrangement joins TRBV14 to TRBJ1-2; 7 positions match TRBD1. The junction had 7 bases not matched to a gene; V was cut back by 0 bases and J by 3 bases. Germline V gives CDR1 SGHDN, CDR2 FVKESK. CDR3 length: 16 amino acids. The CDR3 loop is CASSQDQGGLYYGYTF. The CDR3 DNA follows: TGTGCCAGCAGCCAAGATCAGGGGGGCCTCTACTATGGCTACACCTTC. Using reference TRBV14 and TRBJ1-2 for the parts outside the CDR3, the full variable domain is EAGVTQFPSHSVIEKGQTVTLRCDPISGHDNLYWYRRVMGKEIKFLLHFVKESKQDESGMPNNRFLAERTGGTYSTLKVQPAELEDSGVYFCASSQDQGGLYYGYTFGSGTRLTVV.

This clonotype was seen only a few times. This chain links TRBV12-3 or TRBV12-4 with TRBJ2-7; 7 bases agree with TRBD2. V lost 6 bases and J lost 5; bases outside the gene matches: 7. There are 13 residues in the CDR3. The CDR3 sequence: CASSLGGFDEQYF. As DNA, the CDR3 is TGTGCCAGCAGCCTGGGGGGGTTTGACGAGCAGTACTTC.